The 29 T cell receptor beta chains reported below all come from one sample, sequenced in a study of regulatory T cells in long-lasting Graves disease. Noted time point: newly diagnosed GD, antithyroid drugs for less than 3 months. Construction of the TCR library relied on RNA isolated from PBMCs. Construction of TCR beta libraries relied on iRepertoire HTBI primers and on Arm-PCR targeting CDR3 regions. In TCRdb, the multiplex PCR reads were re-called with MiXCR into one record per CDR3 protein. The sample has 350,000 to 400,000 distinct CDR3 sequences, around 16% seen once. The sample in question was peripheral blood mononuclear cells (PBMCs), obtained at new diagnosis, from a patient treated with antithyroid drugs. The receptors stem from a female donor with Graves disease.

This clonotype was detected once. The chain recombines TRBV4-1 with TRBJ1-4, with unresolved D. The CDR3 runs to 11 residues. Germline V gene sequence: CDR1 MGHRA, CDR2 YSYEKL. V was trimmed by 5 bases and J by 11 bases, leaving 9 bases between them. The CDR3 DNA follows: TGCGCCAGCAGCGTCGCGGCTAAACTGTTTTTT. Its protein product is CASSVAAKLFF.

This clonotype was counted ten times or more. The rearrangement uses TRBV10-3 and TRBJ1-1; D unresolved. Germline CDR1 is ENHRY and CDR2 is SYGVKD. V shed 3 bases and J shed 4 bases, with 9 bases lying between them. CDR3 length: 13 residues. In nucleotides, the CDR3 is TGTGCCATCAGTGACCGATGGCGCACTGAAGCTTTCTTT. Translating gives CAISDRWRTEAFF.

This rearrangement joins TRBV12-3 or TRBV12-4 to TRBJ2-5, with D perhaps matching TRBD2 (5 bases). The CDR3 is 13 residues long. Between the trimmed V and J ends, which lost 7 bases and 5 bases, there was a span of 14 bases. The DNA for the CDR3 is TGTGCCAGCACGAATGGGAGCCGCGAGACCCAGTACTTC. It translates to CASTNGSRETQYF.

V gene TRBV24-1 combines with J gene TRBJ1-4; 7 nucleotides agree with TRBD1. The germline gives CDR1 KGHDR, CDR2 SFDVKD. This CDR3 contains 16 residues. Losses at the gene ends were 4 bases for V and 7 bases for J; bases not matched to a gene: 11. CDR3 protein: CATSDSTGAWGEKLFF. For the CDR3, the DNA is TGTGCCACCAGTGACTCAACAGGGGCTTGGGGTGAAAAACTGTTTTTT.

The chain joins TRBV5-5 to TRBJ1-1; the D is unclear. The CDR3 totals 11 residues. Germline-derived CDR1 and CDR2 are SGHKS and YYEKEE (reference sequence). Trimming stripped 0 bases from V and 11 bases from J, with 8 bases between. Here the CDR3 DNA reads TGTGCCAGCAGCTTGGAACCTCGGGCTTTCTTT. Amino acids: CASSLEPRAFF.

This clonotype was observed a handful of times. This sequence joins TRBV11-1 and TRBJ2-5; TRBD2 matches 8 bases. Germline trimming cut 4 bases from V and 4 bases from J; bases unmatched to any gene: 5. Germline values: CDR1 SGHAT, CDR2 FQDESV (reference sequence). The CDR3 consists of 14 residues. In nucleotides, the CDR3 is TGTGCCAGCAGCTCGGGGGGGGTCCCAGAGACCCAGTACTTC. It yields the protein CASSSGGVPETQYF.

Ten or more counts support this clonotype. The chain links TRBV3-1 to TRBJ2-3, with 12 bases aligning to TRBD2. The germline gives CDR1 LGHDT, CDR2 YNNKEL (reference sequence). V dropped 1 base and J dropped 8; count of bases not matched to a gene: 7. The CDR3 is made up of 16 amino acids. CDR3 nucleotides: TGTGCCAGCAGCCAAGCGACTAGCGGGGGTCCCATTACGCAGTATTTT. This translates into CASSQATSGGPITQYF.

This clonotype was observed a few times. V is TRBV12-3 or TRBV12-4 and J is TRBJ2-5; D is unresolved. Trimming took off 10 bases at V and 1 base at J, with 10 bases between the two ends. This CDR3 region has 12 residues. The CDR3 loop is CATGSPQETQYF. For the CDR3, the DNA is TGTGCCACCGGGTCCCCCCAAGAGACCCAGTACTTC.

A word on this clonotype: A far larger clone differs by one base, so this is likely a read error. The CDR3 nucleotides read TGTGCCAGCAGCTTAGGGACTCGACGCCACTCCTACAATGAGCAGTACTTC. It codes for CASSLGTRRHSYNEQYF. This chain uses TRBV27 with TRBJ2-4; a weak D match, TRBD2 (6 bases). Germline values: CDR1 MNHEY, CDR2 SMNVEV (reference sequence). The germline V and J ends were trimmed by 6 bases and 13 bases, with 31 bases remaining between them. CDR3 size: 17 residues.

This clonotype was counted at least ten times. The chain employs TRBV6-1 and TRBJ2-7; D possibly corresponds to TRBD2 (6 bases). CDR1 and CDR2 from the germline V gene are MNHNS and SASEGT. Deletions cut 6 bases from V and 0 bases from J, with 15 bases between. The length of the CDR3 is 15 residues. Here the CDR3 DNA reads TGTGCCAGCAGCCCCCAGGGACTCGGCTCCTACGAGCAGTACTTC. Protein sequence: CASSPQGLGSYEQYF.

This clonotype appeared many times. This chain connects TRBV27 to TRBJ2-5; the D gene is possibly TRBD2 (5 bases). The length of the CDR3 is 14 residues. Germline values: CDR1 MNHEY, CDR2 SMNVEV (reference sequence). V shed 2 bases and J shed 1 base, with 8 bases lying between them. Here the CDR3 DNA reads TGTGCCAGCAGTTTAAACGGGATCCAAGAGACCCAGTACTTC. It encodes CASSLNGIQETQYF.

In its sample, this clonotype was seen many times. V usage is TRBV5-5 and J usage is TRBJ1-3; D uncertain. This CDR3 has 15 amino acids. The germline V gene encodes CDR1 SGHKS and CDR2 YYEKEE (reference sequence). V lost 2 bases, J lost 5 bases, and 14 bases lay in between. The CDR3 nucleotides read TGTGCCAGCAGCTTTCACTACCCAGACAGAAACACCATATATTTT. Its translation: CASSFHYPDRNTIYF. Full variable domain (remainder filled in from reference TRBV5-5 and TRBJ1-3): DAGVTQSPTHLIKTRGQQVTLRCSPISGHKSVSWYQQVLGQGPQFIFQYYEKEERGRGNFPDRFSARQFPNYSSELNVNALLLGDSALYLCASSFHYPDRNTIYFGEGSWLTVV.

This clonotype was seen more than once but under ten times. This rearrangement joins TRBV27 to TRBJ1-4; D remains ambiguous. The CDR3 loop spans 12 amino acids. The V gene's germline CDR1 is MNHEY and CDR2 SMNVEV (reference sequence). V was shortened by 5 bases and J by 8 bases, with 9 bases between the two germline ends. The CDR3: CASSDTDEKLFF. CDR3 nucleotides: TGTGCCAGCAGTGACACAGACGAAAAACTGTTTTTT.

This clonotype was found many times. This CDR3 is CASSFWTDMNTEAFF. The CDR3 nucleotides are TGTGCCAGCAGTTTCTGGACAGACATGAACACTGAAGCTTTCTTT. The gene calls are TRBV28 and TRBJ1-1; weak D call: TRBD1 (6 bases). V was cut by 3 bases and J by 0 bases, with 11 bases left in between. The CDR3 extends over 15 amino acids. Germline lookup yields CDR1 MDHEN and CDR2 SYDVKM. The whole variable domain, remainder taken from reference TRBV28 and TRBJ1-1, is DVKVTQSSRYLVKRTGEKVFLECVQDMDHENMFWYRQDPGLGLRLIYFSYDVKMKEKGDIPEGYSVSREKKERFSLILESASTNQTSMYLCASSFWTDMNTEAFFGQGTRLTVV.

This clonotype was seen many times. The genes are TRBV28 and TRBJ2-6; possibly TRBD2 for D (6 bases). In germline, CDR1 is MDHEN, CDR2 SYDVKM. The CDR3 loop spans 19 amino acids. The V and J ends lost 8 bases and 2 bases respectively, with 25 bases between them. CDR3 sequence reads: CASGPAPGLLRTGANVLTF. Here the CDR3 DNA reads TGTGCCAGCGGACCAGCTCCGGGACTTCTTCGAACTGGGGCCAACGTCCTGACTTTC.

This clonotype was counted only a few times. The chain joins TRBV24-1 to TRBJ2-1; D gene unclear. Germline V gene lookup returns CDR1 KGHDR and CDR2 SFDVKD. CDR3 length equals 15 residues. Trimming pared 0 bases from V and 6 bases from J, leaving 11 bases between. This chain's CDR3 is CATSDLRDSLNEQFF. CDR3 nucleotides: TGTGCCACCAGTGATTTGAGGGATTCTCTCAATGAGCAGTTCTTC.

The chain combines TRBV6-1 with TRBJ2-7; TRBD1 is a possible D gene (6 bases). V dropped 4 bases and J dropped 5 bases, with 12 bases sitting between them. Germline V CDR1 and CDR2: MNHNS, SASEGT. The CDR3 is 13 amino acids. The CDR3 loop is CASSGTAGDEQYF. The CDR3 region has the DNA TGTGCCAGCAGTGGGACAGCAGGGGACGAGCAGTACTTC.

This chain links TRBV7-9 with TRBJ2-1, with D perhaps matching TRBD1 or TRBD2 (5 bases each). V dropped 6 bases and J dropped 7 bases, with 16 bases sitting between them. Germline V CDR1 and CDR2: SEHNR, FQNEAQ (reference sequence). This CDR3 region has 14 residues. In DNA, the CDR3 is TGTGCCAGCAGGAGCCGGGACCCGGGGAATGAGCAGTTCTTC. Amino acid sequence: CASRSRDPGNEQFF.

This clonotype has just a few counts. This chain joins TRBV29-1 and TRBJ1-3; 9 bases are a match to TRBD1. V was clipped by 4 bases and J by 1 base; unmatched bases: 2. Germline CDR1 and CDR2: SQVTM and ANQGSEA. The length of the CDR3 is 14 residues. The CDR3 region has the DNA TGCAGCGTTGGGGACAGGGAATCTGGAAACACCATATATTTT. The encoded protein is CSVGDRESGNTIYF.

This clonotype was recorded only once. The chain has TRBV18 and TRBJ2-6; 7 bases line up with TRBD2. Unmatched junction bases numbered 7, after V lost 8 bases and J lost 0 bases. The CDR3 runs 16 residues. Germline V gene data show CDR1 as KGHSH and CDR2 as LQKENI. CDR3 protein: CASARQRGSGANVLTF. CDR3 DNA: TGTGCCAGCGCTAGACAGCGGGGCTCTGGGGCCAACGTCCTGACTTTC.

Ten or more counts support this clonotype. The rearrangement links TRBV7-9 to TRBJ2-7; 9 bases fit TRBD1. This CDR3 contains 14 residues. Germline V gene data show CDR1 as SEHNR and CDR2 as FQNEAQ (reference sequence). With V trimmed by 5 bases and J by 5 bases, 7 bases remained unmatched. Written as DNA, the CDR3 is TGTGCCAGCAGCCGGGACAGGGAGAACGACGAGCAGTACTTC. Encoded protein: CASSRDRENDEQYF.

At least ten counts were recorded for this clonotype. This sequence joins TRBV10-3 and TRBJ2-1; D remains ambiguous. Trimming took off 2 bases at V and 1 base at J, with 12 bases between the two ends. Germline V CDR1 and CDR2: ENHRY, SYGVKD. The CDR3 contains 16 residues. The DNA of the CDR3 is TGTGCCATCAGTGAGCTTGACGGGCGGTCCTACAATGAGCAGTTCTTC. Translation gives CAISELDGRSYNEQFF.

This clonotype was recorded at least ten times. The chain combines TRBV29-1 with TRBJ2-1; 7 bases fit TRBD2. The CDR3 is 14 amino acids. Germline CDR1 and CDR2: SQVTM and ANQGSEA. With 4 bases clipped from V and 2 bases from J, the junction kept 5 bases outside the gene matches. CDR3 in DNA: TGCAGCGTTGGCCTCGGGGGGACCTACAATGAGCAGTTCTTC. Encoded protein: CSVGLGGTYNEQFF.

This clonotype showed up many times. The chain combines TRBV29-1 with TRBJ1-1, with D uncertain. The germline gives CDR1 SQVTM, CDR2 ANQGSEA. Deletions cut 1 base from V and 9 bases from J, with 9 bases between. The CDR3 is 11 residues long. For the CDR3, the DNA is TGCAGCGTTGAAGTAGCTCTTAAAGCTTTCTTT. Amino acids: CSVEVALKAFF.

This clonotype was seen only a few times. The chain employs TRBV10-3 and TRBJ1-4, with a tentative D call TRBD1 (6 bases). Germline assignment: CDR1 ENHRY and CDR2 SYGVKD. This CDR3 is 16 amino acids long. The V end was cut by 10 bases, the J end by 1 base, with 19 bases between. The chain's CDR3 is CATQDWKGETNEKLFF. CDR3 bases: TGTGCCACCCAGGATTGGAAGGGGGAAACTAATGAAAAACTGTTTTTT.

This clonotype was recorded a few times. In DNA form, the CDR3 reads TGCAGTGCTAGACATTGGGTCGAAAAAGCCGGGGATGGCTACACCTTC. This sequence encodes CSARHWVEKAGDGYTF. The chain links TRBV20-1 to TRBJ1-2; the D is unclear. Germline CDR1 DFQATT, CDR2 SNEGSKA (reference sequence). Deletions cut 2 bases from V and 6 bases from J, with 22 bases between. This CDR3 region has 16 residues.

This clonotype was seen repeatedly, ten times or more. The chain combines TRBV9 with TRBJ1-5, with D perhaps matching TRBD1 (6 bases). Germline CDR1 SGDLS, CDR2 YYNGEE. V gave up 0 bases and J gave up 5 bases, with 12 bases separating them. The length of the CDR3 is 15 residues. The CDR3 sequence: CASSVDGGGYQPQHF. CDR3 bases: TGTGCCAGCAGCGTAGACGGGGGCGGATATCAGCCCCAGCATTTT. Looking up the rest from reference TRBV9 and TRBJ1-5 gives the full variable domain: DSGVTQTPKHLITATGQRVTLRCSPRSGDLSVYWYQQSLDQGLQFLIQYYNGEERAKGNILERFSAQQFPDLHSELNLSSLELGDSALYFCASSVDGGGYQPQHFGDGTRLSIL.

This clonotype was counted between two and nine times. The chain links TRBV10-3 to TRBJ1-4, with TRBD1 as a possible D gene (5 bases). With 0 bases removed from V and 6 bases from J, the gap between germline ends came to 11 bases. Germline-derived CDR1 and CDR2 are ENHRY and SYGVKD. This CDR3 spans 15 amino acids. CDR3: CAISESLGEDEKLFF. The CDR3 coding sequence is TGTGCCATCAGTGAGTCATTGGGGGAGGATGAAAAACTGTTTTTT.

This clonotype has a count of ten or more. The chain joins TRBV20-1 to TRBJ1-2; 8 positions agree with TRBD1. The germline gives CDR1 DFQATT, CDR2 SNEGSKA (reference sequence). The CDR3 is made up of 10 amino acids. The trim removed 6 bases at V and 7 bases at J, leaving 1 base unmatched. Here the CDR3 reads CSATGGGYTF. The DNA for the CDR3 is TGCAGTGCCACAGGGGGTGGCTACACCTTC.